Below, one T cell receptor (beta chain) is given with its context. V trimming: 3 bases; J trimming: 4 bases; junction bases outside the gene matches: 7. The CDR3 contains 16 residues. CDR1 and CDR2 from the germline V gene are LGHNA and YNFKEQ. This sample was included in a study of blood T cell repertoires in COVID-19. About the research overall: COVID-19 samples from acute and convalescent phases originated in the United States, Italy and Spain. From T cells, B-cell-depleted T cells, or PBMCs came the material, which was cDNA or gDNA.

The authors' processing: By means of reference gene primer amplification, nucleated cell counts were estimated. The data were produced by immunoSEQ multiplex PCR, yet TCRdb's version contains in-frame clones alone and is incomplete. V and J calls and clone size follow that table, whereas D and trimming were derived from the DNA. The sample lists under 95,000 clones; around 86% were seen once. The TCR comes from a man aged 35-49 years with acute or convalescent COVID-19. The chain employs TRBV4-2 and TRBJ1-5; 9 bases fit TRBD1. The material sequenced was peripheral blood. The CDR3 sequence: CASSQDGTGPNQPQHF. The CDR3, as DNA: TGTGCCAGCAGCCAGGATGGGACAGGGCCAAATCAGCCCCAGCATTTT.